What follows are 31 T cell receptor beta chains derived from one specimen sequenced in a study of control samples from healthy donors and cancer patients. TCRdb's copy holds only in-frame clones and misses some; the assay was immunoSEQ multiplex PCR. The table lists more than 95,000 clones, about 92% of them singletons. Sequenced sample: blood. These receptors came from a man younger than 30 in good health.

CDR3 protein: CASSLPSSSYNEQFF. DNA of the CDR3: TGTGCCAGCAGCCTGCCAAGTAGCTCCTACAATGAGCAGTTCTTC. The chain links TRBV3-1 (or the pseudogene TRBV3-2) to TRBJ2-1; D call uncertain. Trimming cost V 4 bases and J 0 bases, with 10 bases left between them. Germline V gene data show CDR1 as LGHDT and CDR2 as YNNKEL (reference sequence). The CDR3 totals 15 residues.

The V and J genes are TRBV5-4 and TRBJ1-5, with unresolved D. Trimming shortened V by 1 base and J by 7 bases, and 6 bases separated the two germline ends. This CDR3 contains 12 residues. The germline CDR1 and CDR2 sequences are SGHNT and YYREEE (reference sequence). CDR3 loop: CASSLMGQPQHF. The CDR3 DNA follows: TGTGCCAGCAGCTTGATGGGGCAGCCCCAGCATTTT.

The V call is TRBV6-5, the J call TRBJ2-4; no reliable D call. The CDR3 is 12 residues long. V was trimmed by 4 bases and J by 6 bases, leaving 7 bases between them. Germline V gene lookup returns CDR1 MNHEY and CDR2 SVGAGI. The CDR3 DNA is TGTGCCAGCAGTTTAGCTGGAAACATTCAGTACTTC. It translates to CASSLAGNIQYF.

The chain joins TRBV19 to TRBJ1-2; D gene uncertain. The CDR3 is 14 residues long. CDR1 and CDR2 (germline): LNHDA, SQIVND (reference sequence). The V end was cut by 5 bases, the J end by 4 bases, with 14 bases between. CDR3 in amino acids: CASSDTFFLYGYTF. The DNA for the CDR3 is TGTGCCAGTAGTGACACCTTCTTTCTCTATGGCTACACCTTC.

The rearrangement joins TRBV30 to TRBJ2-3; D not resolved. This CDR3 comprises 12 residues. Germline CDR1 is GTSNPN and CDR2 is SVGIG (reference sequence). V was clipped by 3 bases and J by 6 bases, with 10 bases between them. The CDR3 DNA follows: TGTGCCTGGAGGTATAGTTGGGATACGCAGTATTTT. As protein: CAWRYSWDTQYF.

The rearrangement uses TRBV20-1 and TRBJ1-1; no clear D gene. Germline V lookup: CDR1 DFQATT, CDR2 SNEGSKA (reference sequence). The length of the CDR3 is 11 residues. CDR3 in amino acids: CRRGLFTEAFF. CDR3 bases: TGCAGACGCGGGCTGTTTACTGAAGCTTTCTTT.

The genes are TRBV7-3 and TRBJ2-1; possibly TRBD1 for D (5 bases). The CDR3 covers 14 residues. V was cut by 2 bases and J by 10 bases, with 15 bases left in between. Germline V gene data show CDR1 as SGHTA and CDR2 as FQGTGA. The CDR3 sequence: CASSLSPQGMEQFF. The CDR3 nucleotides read TGTGCCAGCAGCTTATCCCCTCAGGGTATGGAGCAGTTCTTC.

The CDR3 loop is CASSWGRAWEQYF. The CDR3 DNA follows: TGTGCCAGCAGCTGGGGACGGGCTTGGGAGCAGTACTTC. The chain combines TRBV7-8 with TRBJ2-7; the D call may be TRBD1 or TRBD2 (5 bases each). Trimming took off 4 bases at V and 7 bases at J, with 14 bases between the two ends. The CDR3 sequence is 13 residues long. From germline, CDR1 is SGHVS and CDR2 FQNEAQ.

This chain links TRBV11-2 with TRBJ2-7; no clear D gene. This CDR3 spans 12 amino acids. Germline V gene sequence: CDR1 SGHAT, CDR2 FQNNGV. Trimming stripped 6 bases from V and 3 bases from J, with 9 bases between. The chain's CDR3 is CASRPHGYEQYF. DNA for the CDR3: TGTGCCAGCAGGCCCCACGGCTACGAGCAGTACTTC.

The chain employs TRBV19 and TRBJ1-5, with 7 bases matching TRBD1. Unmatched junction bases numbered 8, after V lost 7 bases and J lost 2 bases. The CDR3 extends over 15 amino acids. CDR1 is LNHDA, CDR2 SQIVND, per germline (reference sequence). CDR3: CASIEGAGGNQPQHF. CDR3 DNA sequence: TGTGCCAGTATAGAGGGGGCTGGGGGCAATCAGCCCCAGCATTTT.

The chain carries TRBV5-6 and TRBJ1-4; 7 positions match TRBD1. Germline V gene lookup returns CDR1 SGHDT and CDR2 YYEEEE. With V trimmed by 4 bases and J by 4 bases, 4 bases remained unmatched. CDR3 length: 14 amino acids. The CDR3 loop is CASSMGQFNEKLFF. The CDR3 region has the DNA TGTGCCAGCAGCATGGGACAGTTTAATGAAAAACTGTTTTTT.

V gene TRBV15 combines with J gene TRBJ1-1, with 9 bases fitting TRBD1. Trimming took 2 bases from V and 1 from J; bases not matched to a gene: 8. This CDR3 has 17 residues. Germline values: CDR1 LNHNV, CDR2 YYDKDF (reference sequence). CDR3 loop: CATSRPGQGIENTEAFF. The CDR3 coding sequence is TGTGCCACCAGCAGACCAGGACAGGGGATCGAGAACACTGAAGCTTTCTTT. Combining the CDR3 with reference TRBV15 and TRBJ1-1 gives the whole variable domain DAMVIQNPRYQVTQFGKPVTLSCSQTLNHNVMYWYQQKSSQAPKLLFHYYDKDFNNEADTPDNFQSRRPNTSFCFLDIRSPGLGDTAMYLCATSRPGQGIENTEAFFGQGTRLTVV.

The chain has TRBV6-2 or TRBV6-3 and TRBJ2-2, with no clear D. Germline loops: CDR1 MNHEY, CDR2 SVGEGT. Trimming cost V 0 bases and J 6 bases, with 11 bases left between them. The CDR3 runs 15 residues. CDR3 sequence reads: CASSYSRLTAGELFF. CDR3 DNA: TGTGCCAGCAGTTACTCCCGGCTTACGGCCGGGGAGCTGTTTTTT.

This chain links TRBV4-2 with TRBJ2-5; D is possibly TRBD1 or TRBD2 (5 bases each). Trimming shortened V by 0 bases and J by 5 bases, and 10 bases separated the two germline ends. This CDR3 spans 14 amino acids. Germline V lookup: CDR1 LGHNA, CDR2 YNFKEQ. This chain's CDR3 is CASSQESEGETQYF. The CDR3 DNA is TGTGCCAGCAGCCAAGAGAGTGAGGGGGAGACCCAGTACTTC.

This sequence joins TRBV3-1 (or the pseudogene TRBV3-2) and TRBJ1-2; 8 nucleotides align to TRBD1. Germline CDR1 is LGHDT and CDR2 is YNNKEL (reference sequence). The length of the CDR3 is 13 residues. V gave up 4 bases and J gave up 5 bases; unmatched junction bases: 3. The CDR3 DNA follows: TGTGCCAGCAGCCCTGGGACAGGATATGGCTACACCTTC. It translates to CASSPGTGYGYTF.

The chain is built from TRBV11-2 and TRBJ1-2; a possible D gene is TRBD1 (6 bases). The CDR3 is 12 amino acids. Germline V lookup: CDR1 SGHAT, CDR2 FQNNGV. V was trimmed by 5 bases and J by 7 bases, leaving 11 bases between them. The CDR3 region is CASSTPGAGYTF. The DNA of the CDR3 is TGTGCCAGCAGCACCCCGGGGGCTGGCTACACCTTC.

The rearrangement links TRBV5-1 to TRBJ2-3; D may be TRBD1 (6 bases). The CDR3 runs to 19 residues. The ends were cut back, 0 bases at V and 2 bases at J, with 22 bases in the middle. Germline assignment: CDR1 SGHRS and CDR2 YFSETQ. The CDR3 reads CASSLAPVRQVGPTDTQYF. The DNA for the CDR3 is TGCGCCAGCAGCTTGGCCCCTGTTCGACAGGTAGGGCCCACAGATACGCAGTATTTT.

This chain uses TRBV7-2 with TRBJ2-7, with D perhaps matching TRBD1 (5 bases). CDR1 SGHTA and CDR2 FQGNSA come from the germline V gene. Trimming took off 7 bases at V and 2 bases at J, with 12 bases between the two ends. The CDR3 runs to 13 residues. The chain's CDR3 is CASIKQDTYEQYF. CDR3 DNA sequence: TGTGCCAGCATTAAACAGGACACCTACGAGCAGTACTTC.

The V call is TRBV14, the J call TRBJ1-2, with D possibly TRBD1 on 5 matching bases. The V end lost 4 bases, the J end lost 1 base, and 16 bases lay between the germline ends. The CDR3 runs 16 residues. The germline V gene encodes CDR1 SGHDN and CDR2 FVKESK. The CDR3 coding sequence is TGTGCCAGCAGCCCCCTTTCAGGGTCCCTTAACTATGGCTACACCTTC. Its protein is CASSPLSGSLNYGYTF.

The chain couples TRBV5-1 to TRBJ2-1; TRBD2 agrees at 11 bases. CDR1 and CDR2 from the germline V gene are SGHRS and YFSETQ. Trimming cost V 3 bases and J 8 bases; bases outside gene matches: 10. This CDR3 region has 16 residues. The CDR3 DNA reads TGCGCCAGCAGCTCCGGGGAACTAGCGGGGGTTTATGAGCAGTTCTTC. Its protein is CASSSGELAGVYEQFF. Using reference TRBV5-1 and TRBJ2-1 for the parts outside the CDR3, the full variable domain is KAGVTQTPRYLIKTRGQQVTLSCSPISGHRSVSWYQQTPGQGLQFLFEYFSETQRNKGNFPGRFSGRQFSNSRSEMNVSTLELGDSALYLCASSSGELAGVYEQFFGPGTRLTVL.

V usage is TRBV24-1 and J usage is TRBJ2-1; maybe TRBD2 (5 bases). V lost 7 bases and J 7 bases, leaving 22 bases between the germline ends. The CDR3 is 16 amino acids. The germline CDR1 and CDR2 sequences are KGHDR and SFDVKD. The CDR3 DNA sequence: TGTGCCACCAGCCCATCAGGAGGCAAGTTAGATAATGAGCAGTTCTTC. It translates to CATSPSGGKLDNEQFF.

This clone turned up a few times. This CDR3 reads CANPGTGNGGHSIYGYTF. In DNA, the CDR3 is TGTGCCAATCCCGGGACAGGGAACGGTGGCCATTCCATTTATGGCTACACCTTC. The chain uses TRBV19 and TRBJ1-2; 9 bases align to TRBD1. Germline CDR1 and CDR2: LNHDA and SQIVND (reference sequence). J gave up 5 bases and V 10 bases, and 23 bases lay outside the gene matches. The CDR3 contains 18 residues.

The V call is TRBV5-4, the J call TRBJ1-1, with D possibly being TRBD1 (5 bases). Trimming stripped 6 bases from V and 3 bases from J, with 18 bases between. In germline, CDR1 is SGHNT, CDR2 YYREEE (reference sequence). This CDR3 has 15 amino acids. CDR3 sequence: CASNKQDRLYTEAFF. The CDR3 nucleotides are TGTGCCAGCAACAAGCAAGACAGACTGTACACTGAAGCTTTCTTT. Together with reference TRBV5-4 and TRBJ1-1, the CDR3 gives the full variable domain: ETGVTQSPTHLIKTRGQQVTLRCSSQSGHNTVSWYQQALGQGPQFIFQYYREEENGRGNFPPRFSGLQFPNYSSELNVNALELDDSALYLCASNKQDRLYTEAFFGQGTRLTVV.

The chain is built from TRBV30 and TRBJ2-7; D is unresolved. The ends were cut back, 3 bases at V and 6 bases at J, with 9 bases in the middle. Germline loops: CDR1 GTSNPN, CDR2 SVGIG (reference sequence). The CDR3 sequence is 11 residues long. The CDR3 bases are TGTGCCTGGAGCTTAATTCGCGAGCAGTACTTC. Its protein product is CAWSLIREQYF.

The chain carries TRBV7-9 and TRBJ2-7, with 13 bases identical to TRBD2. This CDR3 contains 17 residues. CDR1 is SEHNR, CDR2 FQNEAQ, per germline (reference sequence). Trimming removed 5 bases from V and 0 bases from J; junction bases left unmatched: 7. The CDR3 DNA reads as TGTGCCAGCAGCCCTGGACTAGCGGGGGAACACTCCTACGAGCAGTACTTC. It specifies CASSPGLAGEHSYEQYF.

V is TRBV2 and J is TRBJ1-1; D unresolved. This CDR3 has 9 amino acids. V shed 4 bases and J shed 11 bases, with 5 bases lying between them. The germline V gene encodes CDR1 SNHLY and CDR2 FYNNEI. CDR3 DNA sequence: TGTGCCAGCAGTGTCTCGGCTTTCTTT. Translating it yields CASSVSAFF.

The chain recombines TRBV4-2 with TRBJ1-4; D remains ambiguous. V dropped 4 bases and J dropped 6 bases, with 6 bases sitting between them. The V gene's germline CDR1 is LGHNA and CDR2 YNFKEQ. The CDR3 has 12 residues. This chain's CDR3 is CASSLGDEKLFF. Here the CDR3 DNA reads TGTGCCAGCAGCCTCGGGGATGAAAAACTGTTTTTT.

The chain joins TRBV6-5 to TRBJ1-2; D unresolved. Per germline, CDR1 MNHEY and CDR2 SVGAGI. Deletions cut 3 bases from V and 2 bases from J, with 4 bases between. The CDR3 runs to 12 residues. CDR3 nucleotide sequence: TGTGCCAGCAGTTATGGAAACTATGGCTACACCTTC. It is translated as CASSYGNYGYTF.

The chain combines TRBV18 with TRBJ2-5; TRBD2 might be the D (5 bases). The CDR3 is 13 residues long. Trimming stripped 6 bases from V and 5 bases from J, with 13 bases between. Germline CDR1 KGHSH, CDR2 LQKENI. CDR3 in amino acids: CASSPLGEETQYF. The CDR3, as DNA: TGTGCCAGCTCTCCGCTTGGGGAGGAGACCCAGTACTTC.

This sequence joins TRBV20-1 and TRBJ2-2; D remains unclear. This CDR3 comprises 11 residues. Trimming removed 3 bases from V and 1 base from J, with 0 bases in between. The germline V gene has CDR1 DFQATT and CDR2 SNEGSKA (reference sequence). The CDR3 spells CSARNTGELFF. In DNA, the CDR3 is TGCAGTGCTAGGAACACCGGGGAGCTGTTTTTT.

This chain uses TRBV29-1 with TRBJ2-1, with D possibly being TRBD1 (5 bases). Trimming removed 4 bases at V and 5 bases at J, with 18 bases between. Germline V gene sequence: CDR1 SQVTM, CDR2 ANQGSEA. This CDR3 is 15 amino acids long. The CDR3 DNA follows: TGCAGCGTTGTAGGTCAAACAGGTCAACACAATGAGCAGTTCTTC. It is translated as CSVVGQTGQHNEQFF.